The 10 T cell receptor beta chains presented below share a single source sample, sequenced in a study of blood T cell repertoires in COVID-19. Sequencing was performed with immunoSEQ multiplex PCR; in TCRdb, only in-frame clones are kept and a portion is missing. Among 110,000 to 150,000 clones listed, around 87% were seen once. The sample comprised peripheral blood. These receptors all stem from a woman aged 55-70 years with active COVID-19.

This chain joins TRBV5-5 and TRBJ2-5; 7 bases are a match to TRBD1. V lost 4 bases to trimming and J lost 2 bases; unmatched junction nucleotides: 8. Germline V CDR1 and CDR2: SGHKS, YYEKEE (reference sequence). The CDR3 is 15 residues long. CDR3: CASSPPDRAQETQYF. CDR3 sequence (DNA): TGTGCCAGCAGCCCCCCCGACAGGGCGCAAGAGACCCAGTACTTC.

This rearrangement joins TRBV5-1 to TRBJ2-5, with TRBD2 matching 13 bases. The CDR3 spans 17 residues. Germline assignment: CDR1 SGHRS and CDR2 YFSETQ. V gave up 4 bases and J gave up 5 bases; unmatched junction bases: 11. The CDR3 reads CASSLIGLAGVGETQYF. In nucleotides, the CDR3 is TGCGCCAGCAGCCTAATTGGACTAGCGGGAGTTGGGGAGACCCAGTACTTC.

The CDR3 is CASSLVSWTGRGNTIYF. CDR3 in DNA: TGTGCCAGCAGCTTAGTAAGCTGGACAGGGCGAGGAAACACCATATATTTT. This rearrangement joins TRBV7-2 to TRBJ1-3; the match to TRBD1 covers 8 bases. Losses at the gene ends were 1 base for V and 4 bases for J; bases not matched to a gene: 9. Germline CDR1 and CDR2: SGHTA and FQGNSA. This CDR3 region has 17 residues.

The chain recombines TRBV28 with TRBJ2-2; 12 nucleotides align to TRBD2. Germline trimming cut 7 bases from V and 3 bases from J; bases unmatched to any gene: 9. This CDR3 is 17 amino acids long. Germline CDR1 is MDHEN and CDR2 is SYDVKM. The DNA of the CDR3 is TGTGCCAGCACATCTAGCGGGAGGGCAATATACACCGGGGAGCTGTTTTTT. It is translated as CASTSSGRAIYTGELFF.

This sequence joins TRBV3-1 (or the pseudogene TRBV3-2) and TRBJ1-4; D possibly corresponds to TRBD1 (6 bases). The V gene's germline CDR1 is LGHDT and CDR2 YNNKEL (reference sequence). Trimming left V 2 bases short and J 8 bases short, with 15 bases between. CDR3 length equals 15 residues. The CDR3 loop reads CASSQRTVRGEKLFF. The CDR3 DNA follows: TGTGCCAGCAGCCAACGGACAGTTAGGGGGGAAAAACTGTTTTTT.

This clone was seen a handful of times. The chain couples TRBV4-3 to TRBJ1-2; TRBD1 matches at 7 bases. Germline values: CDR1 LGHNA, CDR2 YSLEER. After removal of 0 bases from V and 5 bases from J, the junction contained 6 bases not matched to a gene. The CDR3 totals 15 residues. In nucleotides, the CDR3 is TGCGCCAGCAGCCAAGAGGCCAGGGGGTCTTATGGCTACACCTTC. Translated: CASSQEARGSYGYTF.

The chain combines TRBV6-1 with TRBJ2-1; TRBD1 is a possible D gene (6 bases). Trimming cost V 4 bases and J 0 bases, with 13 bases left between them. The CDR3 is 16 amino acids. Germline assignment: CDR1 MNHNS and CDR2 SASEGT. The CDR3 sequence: CASSALPGASYNEQFF. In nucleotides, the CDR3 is TGTGCCAGCAGTGCTCTACCAGGGGCCTCCTACAATGAGCAGTTCTTC.

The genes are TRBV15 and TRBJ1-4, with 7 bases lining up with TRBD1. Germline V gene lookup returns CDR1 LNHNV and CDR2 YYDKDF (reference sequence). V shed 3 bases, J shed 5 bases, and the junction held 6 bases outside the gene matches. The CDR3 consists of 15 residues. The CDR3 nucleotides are TGTGCCACCAGCAGTACAGCGACAGGGAATGAAAAACTGTTTTTT. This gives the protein CATSSTATGNEKLFF.

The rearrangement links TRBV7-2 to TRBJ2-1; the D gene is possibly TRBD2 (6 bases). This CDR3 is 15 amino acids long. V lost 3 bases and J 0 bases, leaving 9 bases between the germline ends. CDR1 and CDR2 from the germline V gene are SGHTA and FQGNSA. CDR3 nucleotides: TGTGCCAGCAGCTTCCCCGGGAGCTCCTACAATGAGCAGTTCTTC. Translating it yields CASSFPGSSYNEQFF. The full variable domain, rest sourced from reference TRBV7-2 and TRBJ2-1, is GAGVSQSPSNKVTEKGKDVELRCDPISGHTALYWYRQSLGQGLEFLIYFQGNSAPDKSGLPSDRFSAERTGGSVSTLTIQRTQQEDSAVYLCASSFPGSSYNEQFFGPGTRLTVL.

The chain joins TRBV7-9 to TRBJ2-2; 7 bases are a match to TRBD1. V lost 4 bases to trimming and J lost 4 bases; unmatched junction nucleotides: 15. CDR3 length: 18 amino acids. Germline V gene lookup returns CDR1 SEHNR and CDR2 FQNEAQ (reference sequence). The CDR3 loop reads CASSSGTALLVVTGELFF. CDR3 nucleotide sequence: TGTGCCAGCAGCTCTGGGACAGCGCTGTTGGTGGTCACCGGGGAGCTGTTTTTT.